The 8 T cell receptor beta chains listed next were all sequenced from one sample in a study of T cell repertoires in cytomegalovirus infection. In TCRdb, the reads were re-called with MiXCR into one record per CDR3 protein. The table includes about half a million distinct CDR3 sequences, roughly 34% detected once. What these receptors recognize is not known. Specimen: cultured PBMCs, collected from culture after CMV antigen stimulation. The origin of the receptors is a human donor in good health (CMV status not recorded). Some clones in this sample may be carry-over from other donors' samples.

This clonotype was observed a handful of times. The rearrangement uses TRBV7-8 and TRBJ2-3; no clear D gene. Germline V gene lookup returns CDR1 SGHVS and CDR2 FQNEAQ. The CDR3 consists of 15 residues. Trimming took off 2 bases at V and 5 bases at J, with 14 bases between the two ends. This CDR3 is CASSLRRTWGDTQYF. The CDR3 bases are TGTGCCAGCAGCTTACGTAGAACTTGGGGAGATACGCAGTATTTT. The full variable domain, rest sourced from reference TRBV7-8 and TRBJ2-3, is GAGVSQSPRYKVAKRGQDVALRCDPISGHVSLFWYQQALGQGPEFLTYFQNEAQLDKSGLPSDRFFAERPEGSVSTLKIQRTQQEDSAVYLCASSLRRTWGDTQYFGPGTRLTVL.

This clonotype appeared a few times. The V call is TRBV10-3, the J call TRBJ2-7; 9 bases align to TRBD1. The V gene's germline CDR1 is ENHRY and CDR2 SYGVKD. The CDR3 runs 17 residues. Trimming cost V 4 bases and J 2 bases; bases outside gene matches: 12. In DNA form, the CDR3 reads TGTGCCATCAGTGTATCACCGGGACAGGGTTTGGCCTACGAGCAGTACGTC. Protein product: CAISVSPGQGLAYEQYV.

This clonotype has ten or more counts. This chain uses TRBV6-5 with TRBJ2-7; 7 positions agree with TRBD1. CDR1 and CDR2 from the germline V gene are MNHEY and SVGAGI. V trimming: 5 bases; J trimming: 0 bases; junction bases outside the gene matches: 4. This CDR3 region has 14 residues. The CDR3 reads CASSATGSSYEQYF. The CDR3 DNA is TGTGCCAGCAGTGCGACAGGGAGCTCCTACGAGCAGTACTTC.

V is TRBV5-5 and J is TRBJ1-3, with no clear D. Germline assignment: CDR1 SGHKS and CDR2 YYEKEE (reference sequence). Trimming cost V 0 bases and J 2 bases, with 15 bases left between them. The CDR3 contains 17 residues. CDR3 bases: TGTGCCAGCAGCTTGGGTTTAAGGAAGAAAGCTGGAAACACCATATATTTT. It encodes CASSLGLRKKAGNTIYF.

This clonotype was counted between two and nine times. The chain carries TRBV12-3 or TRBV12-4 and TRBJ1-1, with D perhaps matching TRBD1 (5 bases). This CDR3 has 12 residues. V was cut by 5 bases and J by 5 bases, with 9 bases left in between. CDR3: CASSQTATEAFF. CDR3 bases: TGTGCCAGCAGTCAGACAGCTACTGAAGCTTTCTTT.

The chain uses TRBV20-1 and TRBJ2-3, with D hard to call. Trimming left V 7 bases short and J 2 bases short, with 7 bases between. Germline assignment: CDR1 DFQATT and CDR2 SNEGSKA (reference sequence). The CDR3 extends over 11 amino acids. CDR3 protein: CSGRITDTQYF. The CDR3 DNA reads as TGCAGTGGTAGGATCACAGATACGCAGTATTTT.

The DNA for the CDR3 is TGCAGCGTCTTTCCGGAGCGATTCGAGCAGTTCTTC. Its translation: CSVFPERFEQFF. The gene calls are TRBV29-1 and TRBJ2-1, with no clear D. Trimming stripped 6 bases from V and 10 bases from J, with 16 bases between. Germline V gene lookup returns CDR1 SQVTM and CDR2 ANQGSEA. The CDR3 contains 12 residues.

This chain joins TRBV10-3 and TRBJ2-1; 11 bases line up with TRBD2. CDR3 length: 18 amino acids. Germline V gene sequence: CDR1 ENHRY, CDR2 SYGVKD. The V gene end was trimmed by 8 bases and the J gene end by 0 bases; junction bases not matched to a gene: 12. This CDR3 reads CAISTGTSGLSSYNEQFF. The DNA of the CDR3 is TGTGCCATCTCGACCGGGACTAGCGGTCTTAGCTCCTACAATGAGCAGTTCTTC.